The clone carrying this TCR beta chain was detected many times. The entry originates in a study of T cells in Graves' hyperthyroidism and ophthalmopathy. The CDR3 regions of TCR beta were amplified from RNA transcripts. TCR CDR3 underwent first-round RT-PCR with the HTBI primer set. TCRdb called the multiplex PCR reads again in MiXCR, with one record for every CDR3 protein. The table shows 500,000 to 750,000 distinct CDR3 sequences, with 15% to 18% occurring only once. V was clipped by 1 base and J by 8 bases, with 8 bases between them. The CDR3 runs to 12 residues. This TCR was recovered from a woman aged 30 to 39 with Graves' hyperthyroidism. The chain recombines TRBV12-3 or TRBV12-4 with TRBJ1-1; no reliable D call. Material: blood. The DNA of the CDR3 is TGTGCCAGCAGTTTAGGAGTATCCGAAGCTTTCTTT. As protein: CASSLGVSEAFF.